The rows below give T cell receptor beta chains drawn from one sample of a study of OX40 agonist ivuxolimab in advanced cancers. Measured with immunoSEQ multiplex PCR; TCRdb has only the in-frame clones, and not every one. Among just over 45,000 clones listed, about 94% were seen once. The sequenced sample was CD4+ or CD8+ T cells sorted from blood, obtained in a trial of the OX40 agonist ivuxolimab. The origin of the receptors is an adult with an advanced solid tumor such as melanoma, head and neck, liver or kidney cancer. The CDR3 runs from the conserved cysteine through the conserved F or W. The order of the fields is clone size, J gene, D gene, V gene, CDR3 DNA, CDR3 protein. The D gene is left open where the match is weak. Part of the rows lack a size; the others show once, few, many or a class for expanded clones.

abundance: NA
j_gene: TRBJ2-3
d_gene: TRBD1
v_gene: TRBV5-1
CDR3nt: TGCGCCAGCAGCTTCAGGGGGCTCTGGGGCACAGATACGCAGTATTTT
CDR3aa: CASSFRGLWGTDTQYF

abundance: NA
j_gene: TRBJ2-7
d_gene: TRBD1
v_gene: TRBV5-1
CDR3nt: TGCGCCAGCAGCCCCGGGACAGGGGTCTACGAGCAGTACTTC
CDR3aa: CASSPGTGVYEQYF

abundance: NA
j_gene: TRBJ2-2
d_gene: NA
v_gene: TRBV9
CDR3nt: TGTGCCAGCAGCGTAATATGGGGGGCGAACACCGGGGAGCTGTTTTTT
CDR3aa: CASSVIWGANTGELFF

abundance: NA
j_gene: TRBJ2-7
d_gene: NA
v_gene: TRBV5-8
CDR3nt: TGTGCCACGTCTTCAGGGGACGAGCAGTACTTC
CDR3aa: CATSSGDEQYF

abundance: NA
j_gene: TRBJ2-1
d_gene: NA
v_gene: TRBV30
CDR3nt: TGTGCCTGGGAGCCGGGACACTGGAGCTCCTACAATGAGCAGTTCTTC
CDR3aa: CAWEPGHWSSYNEQFF

abundance: few
j_gene: TRBJ1-1
d_gene: TRBD1
v_gene: TRBV4-1
CDR3nt: TGCGCCAGCAGCCAACCTTGGGGAACAGGGGCAGCGAACACTGAAGCTTTCTTT
CDR3aa: CASSQPWGTGAANTEAFF

abundance: NA
j_gene: TRBJ2-7
d_gene: NA
v_gene: TRBV11-3
CDR3nt: TGTGCCAGCAGCTTAGACGGAACCGGAAGCGAGCAGTACTTC
CDR3aa: CASSLDGTGSEQYF

abundance: NA
j_gene: TRBJ2-3
d_gene: NA
v_gene: TRBV9
CDR3nt: TGTGCCAGCAGCGTAGGTGGGGCAGCCACAGATACGCAGTATTTT
CDR3aa: CASSVGGAATDTQYF

abundance: NA
j_gene: TRBJ2-5
d_gene: TRBD2
v_gene: TRBV28
CDR3nt: TGTGCCAGCAGTTTAGCGGGAGCCCGCGGAGAGACCCAGTACTTC
CDR3aa: CASSLAGARGETQYF

abundance: NA
j_gene: TRBJ2-5
d_gene: TRBD2
v_gene: TRBV7-9
CDR3nt: TGTGCCAGCAGCTTAGTACTAGCGGGAGGGCTGGAGACCCAGTACTTC
CDR3aa: CASSLVLAGGLETQYF

abundance: once
j_gene: TRBJ2-3
d_gene: NA
v_gene: TRBV4-2
CDR3nt: TGTGCCAGCAGCTCCCTCGATAGCCGCAACACAGATACGCAGTATTTT
CDR3aa: CASSSLDSRNTDTQYF

abundance: NA
j_gene: TRBJ2-7
d_gene: TRBD1
v_gene: TRBV27
CDR3nt: TGTGCCAGCAGTTTAGGACAGGGGGCGAGAGAGCAGTACTTC
CDR3aa: CASSLGQGAREQYF

abundance: NA
j_gene: TRBJ2-6
d_gene: NA
v_gene: TRBV5-1
CDR3nt: TGCGCCAGCACCAGTGGGGCCAACGTCCTGACTTTC
CDR3aa: CASTSGANVLTF

abundance: NA
j_gene: TRBJ2-7
d_gene: NA
v_gene: TRBV4-2
CDR3nt: TGTGCCAGCAGCCCTACTCGCTTCGAGCAGTACTTC
CDR3aa: CASSPTRFEQYF

abundance: NA
j_gene: TRBJ1-2
d_gene: NA
v_gene: TRBV2
CDR3nt: TGTGCCAGCAGTGAAGCGCTTGCCGGGGCCCGCTATGGCTACACCTTC
CDR3aa: CASSEALAGARYGYTF

abundance: once
j_gene: TRBJ2-7
d_gene: NA
v_gene: TRBV5-4
CDR3nt: TGTGCCAGCAGACCACAGGGTTCCTACGAGCAGTACTTC
CDR3aa: CASRPQGSYEQYF

abundance: NA
j_gene: TRBJ2-1
d_gene: TRBD1
v_gene: TRBV11-2
CDR3nt: TGTGCCAGCAGCTACCGGGACAGCTACAATGAGCAGTTCTTC
CDR3aa: CASSYRDSYNEQFF

abundance: NA
j_gene: TRBJ2-3
d_gene: NA
v_gene: TRBV5-6
CDR3nt: TGTGCCAGCAGCCCCGCGGCAGGATTGGATACGCAGTATTTT
CDR3aa: CASSPAAGLDTQYF

abundance: NA
j_gene: TRBJ2-3
d_gene: TRBD2
v_gene: TRBV29-1
CDR3nt: TGCAGCGTTGACCACGGACTAGCGGGAGCTCCAAGCACAGATACGCAGTATTTT
CDR3aa: CSVDHGLAGAPSTDTQYF

abundance: NA
j_gene: TRBJ2-1
d_gene: NA
v_gene: TRBV29-1
CDR3nt: TGCAGCGCCCATCCGAGAGGGAGCTCCTACAATGAGCAGTTCTTC
CDR3aa: CSAHPRGSSYNEQFF

abundance: NA
j_gene: TRBJ2-7
d_gene: TRBD2
v_gene: TRBV13
CDR3nt: TGTGCCACCTCGGGGACTAGCGGAACCTACGAGCAGTACTTC
CDR3aa: CATSGTSGTYEQYF

abundance: NA
j_gene: TRBJ2-1
d_gene: NA
v_gene: TRBV4-2
CDR3nt: TGTGCCAGCAGCCAAGAGTCTAGCTTATACAATGAGCAGTTCTTC
CDR3aa: CASSQESSLYNEQFF

abundance: NA
j_gene: TRBJ2-7
d_gene: NA
v_gene: TRBV29-1
CDR3nt: TGCAGCGTTGAAAGGGGGGCTGGGTACGAGCAGTACTTC
CDR3aa: CSVERGAGYEQYF

abundance: once
j_gene: TRBJ2-3
d_gene: TRBD2
v_gene: TRBV7-6
CDR3nt: TGTGCCAGCAGCCTTAACAGCGGGGGATGGGGAGATACGCAGTATTTT
CDR3aa: CASSLNSGGWGDTQYF

abundance: NA
j_gene: TRBJ2-1
d_gene: TRBD2
v_gene: TRBV9
CDR3nt: TGTGCCAGCAGCGAATATCTAGCGGGAGGCGCTGAGCAGTTCTTC
CDR3aa: CASSEYLAGGAEQFF

abundance: NA
j_gene: TRBJ1-1
d_gene: NA
v_gene: TRBV5-4
CDR3nt: TGTGCCAGCAGCTTGGAGGCAGGGTTAAGGATGGACACTGAAGCTTTCTTT
CDR3aa: CASSLEAGLRMDTEAFF